Detailed here is one T cell receptor beta chain. The specificity of this receptor is unknown. Base qualities are not provided; no much larger clone lies one nucleotide away. The protocol used for the library was the immunoSEQ multiplex PCR assay. The table comes from immuneACCESS by way of TCRdb, which keeps in-frame sequences with V and J called. Part of the clones is missing from these tables; in studies checked, under half for an unresolved V gene and the rest for unknown reasons. The sample table holds roughly 22,000 clones, of which around 90% were seen once. In total, the top ten clones hold about 0.7% of the sample. CDR1 and CDR2, looked up from the germline V gene, are MNHEY and SVGAGI. The CDR3 holds 13 amino acids from the cysteine to the phenylalanine. Only the CDR3 portion is preserved as DNA: 39 bases, with reading frame beginning at the first base. V trim: 6 bases; J trim: 5 bases; unmatched bases: 5.

This specimen belongs to a study of T cell changes during pregnancy in multiple sclerosis (dated by TCRdb to between 2018 and 2021). About the investigation overall: The study examined how the T cell repertoire changed over the course of pregnancy in women with multiple sclerosis.

The sequence was collected from a female donor in good health, enrolled as a control in a pregnancy study. The sequenced sample was CD4+ T cells from peripheral blood mononuclear cells, obtained in the first trimester of pregnancy. This chain is built from TRBV6-5 and TRBJ2-3, with 7 junctional bases fitting TRBD1. In nucleotides, the sequence is TGTGCCAGCAGGAACCCAGGGGGAGATACGCAGTATTTT. Translated, this is CASRNPGGDTQYF.